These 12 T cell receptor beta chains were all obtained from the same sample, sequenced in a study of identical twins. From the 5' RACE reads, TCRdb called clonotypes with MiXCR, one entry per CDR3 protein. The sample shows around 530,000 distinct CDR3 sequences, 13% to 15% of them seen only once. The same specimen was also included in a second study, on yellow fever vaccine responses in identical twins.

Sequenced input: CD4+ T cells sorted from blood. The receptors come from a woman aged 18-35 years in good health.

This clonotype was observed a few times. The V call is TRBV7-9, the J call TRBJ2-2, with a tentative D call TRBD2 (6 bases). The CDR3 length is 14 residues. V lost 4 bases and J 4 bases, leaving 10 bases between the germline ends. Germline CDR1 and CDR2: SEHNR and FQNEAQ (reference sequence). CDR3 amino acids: CASSSRESTGELFF. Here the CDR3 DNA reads TGTGCCAGCAGCTCCCGGGAGAGCACCGGGGAGCTGTTTTTT.

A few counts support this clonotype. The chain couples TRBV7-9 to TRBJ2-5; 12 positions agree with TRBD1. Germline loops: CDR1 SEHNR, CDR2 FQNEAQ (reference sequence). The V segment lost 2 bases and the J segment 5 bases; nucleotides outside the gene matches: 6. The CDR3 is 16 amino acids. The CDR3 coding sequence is TGTGCCAGCAGCTTACCCGGGACAGGGGGCTGGGAGACCCAGTACTTC. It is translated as CASSLPGTGGWETQYF.

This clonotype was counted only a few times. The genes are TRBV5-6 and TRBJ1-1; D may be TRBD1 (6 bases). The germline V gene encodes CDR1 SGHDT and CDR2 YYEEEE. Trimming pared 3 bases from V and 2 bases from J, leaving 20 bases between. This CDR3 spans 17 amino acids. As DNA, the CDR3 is TGTGCCAGCAGCTGGAGGACAGCCTACTGGGGAAACACTGAAGCTTTCTTT. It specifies CASSWRTAYWGNTEAFF.

The CDR3, as DNA: TGTGCCAGCAGTTTTTCCGCGACCCGCACCGGGGAGCTGTTTTTT. Translation gives CASSFSATRTGELFF. V is TRBV12-3 or TRBV12-4 and J is TRBJ2-2; D not certain. Trimming left V 3 bases short and J 4 bases short, with 12 bases between. This CDR3 has 15 amino acids.

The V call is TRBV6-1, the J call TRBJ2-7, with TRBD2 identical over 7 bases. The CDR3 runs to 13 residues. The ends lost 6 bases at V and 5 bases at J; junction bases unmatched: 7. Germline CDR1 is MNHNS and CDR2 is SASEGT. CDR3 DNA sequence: TGTGCCAGCAGAACGACTAGCATCCACGAGCAGTACTTC. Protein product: CASRTTSIHEQYF.

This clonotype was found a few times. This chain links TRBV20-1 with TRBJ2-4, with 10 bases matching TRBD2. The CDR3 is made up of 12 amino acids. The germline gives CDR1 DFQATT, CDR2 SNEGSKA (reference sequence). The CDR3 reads CGVTSGKNIQYF. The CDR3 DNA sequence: TGCGGAGTGACTAGCGGGAAAAACATTCAGTACTTC.

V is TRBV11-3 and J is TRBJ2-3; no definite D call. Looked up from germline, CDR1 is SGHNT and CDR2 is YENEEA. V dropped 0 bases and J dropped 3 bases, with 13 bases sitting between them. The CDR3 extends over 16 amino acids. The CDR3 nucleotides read TGTGCCAGCAGCTTAGAGCCCCTGGGCCTAACAGATACGCAGTATTTT. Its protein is CASSLEPLGLTDTQYF.

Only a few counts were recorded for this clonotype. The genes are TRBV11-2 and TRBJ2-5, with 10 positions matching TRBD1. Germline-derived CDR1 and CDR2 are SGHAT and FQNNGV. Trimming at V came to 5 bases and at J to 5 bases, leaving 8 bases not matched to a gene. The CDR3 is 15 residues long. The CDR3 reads CASSVDRGRTETQYF. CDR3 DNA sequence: TGTGCCAGCAGCGTTGACAGGGGGCGAACGGAGACCCAGTACTTC.

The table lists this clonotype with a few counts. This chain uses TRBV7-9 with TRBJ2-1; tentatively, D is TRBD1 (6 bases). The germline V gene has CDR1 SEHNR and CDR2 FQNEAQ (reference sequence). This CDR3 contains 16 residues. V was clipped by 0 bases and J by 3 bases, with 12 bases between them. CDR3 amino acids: CASSLADRLRYNEQFF. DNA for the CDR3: TGTGCCAGCAGCTTAGCCGACAGGCTACGCTACAATGAGCAGTTCTTC.

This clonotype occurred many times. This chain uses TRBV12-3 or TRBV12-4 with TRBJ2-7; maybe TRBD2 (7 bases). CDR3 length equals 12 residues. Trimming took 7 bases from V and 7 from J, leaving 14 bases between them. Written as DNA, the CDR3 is TGTGCCAGCAACAGGGAGGGGATTGAGCAGTACTTC. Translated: CASNREGIEQYF.

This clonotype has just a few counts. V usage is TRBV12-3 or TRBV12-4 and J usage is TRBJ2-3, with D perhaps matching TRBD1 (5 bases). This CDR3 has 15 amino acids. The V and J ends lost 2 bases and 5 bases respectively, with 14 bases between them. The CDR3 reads CASSLLRQGRDTQYF. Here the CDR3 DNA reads TGTGCCAGCAGTTTATTAAGGCAGGGAAGAGATACGCAGTATTTT.

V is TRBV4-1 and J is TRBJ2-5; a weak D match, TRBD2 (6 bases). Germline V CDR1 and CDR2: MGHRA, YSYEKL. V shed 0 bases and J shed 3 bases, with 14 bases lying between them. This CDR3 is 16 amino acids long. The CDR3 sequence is CASSQEWGEVKETQYF. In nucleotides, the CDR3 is TGCGCCAGCAGCCAAGAATGGGGGGAGGTAAAAGAGACCCAGTACTTC.